The 30 T cell receptor beta chains reported below all come from one sample, sequenced in a study of CD8 T cells in Susac syndrome. Reverse transcription of 0.5 to 1 ug RNA was performed with random hexamers. A single record per CDR3 protein comes from TCRdb applying MiXCR to the immunoSEQ multiplex PCR reads. The sample yields about 110,000 distinct CDR3 sequences, around 94% seen once. Sequences were obtained from CD8+ T cells from PBMCs. These receptors came from a human donor with Susac syndrome.

In this sample, this clonotype turned up a few times. The gene calls are TRBV2 and TRBJ1-5; the D is unclear. V lost 2 bases and J 4 bases, leaving 6 bases between the germline ends. CDR1 and CDR2 (germline): SNHLY, FYNNEI. This CDR3 region has 13 residues. CDR3 in DNA: TGTGCCAGCAGTGAACGAGGTAATCAGCCCCAGCATTTT. It encodes CASSERGNQPQHF.

V gene TRBV27 combines with J gene TRBJ1-1; no clear D gene. Germline V gives CDR1 MNHEY, CDR2 SMNVEV (reference sequence). The CDR3 is 13 residues long. Trimming cost V 3 bases and J 7 bases, with 12 bases left between them. Here the CDR3 reads CASSFPGRSEAFF. The CDR3 nucleotides read TGTGCCAGCAGTTTCCCCGGACGGAGTGAAGCTTTCTTT.

The J gene is TRBJ2-5, the V gene TRBV25-1, with a weak D call TRBD2 (6 bases). Germline V CDR1 and CDR2: MGHDK, SYGVNS. V was trimmed by 0 bases and J by 3 bases, leaving 11 bases between them. The CDR3 is 15 residues long. The CDR3 DNA is TGTGCCAGCAGTGAATATTTGACGGGAGAAGAGACCCAGTACTTC. Amino acid sequence: CASSEYLTGEETQYF.

The chain joins TRBV20-1 to TRBJ2-3, with D unresolved. Trimming cost V 0 bases and J 2 bases, with 9 bases left between them. CDR3 length equals 14 residues. Germline CDR1 reads DFQATT; CDR2 reads SNEGSKA (reference sequence). The CDR3 is CSARDPVITDTQYF. The CDR3 DNA follows: TGCAGTGCTAGAGATCCGGTAATCACAGATACGCAGTATTTT.

The CDR3 DNA reads as TGTGCCAGCAGTTACTCGACTACAGGGGTTGGGGCCAACGTCCTGACTTTC. Amino acid sequence: CASSYSTTGVGANVLTF. The chain couples TRBV6-2 or TRBV6-3 to TRBJ2-6; 7 positions agree with TRBD1. The CDR3 covers 17 residues. The V gene end was trimmed by 0 bases and the J gene end by 3 bases; junction bases not matched to a gene: 5. Germline V gene sequence: CDR1 MNHEY, CDR2 SVGEGT.

The V call is TRBV13, the J call TRBJ2-7, with 7 positions matching TRBD1. V lost 4 bases to trimming and J lost 2 bases; unmatched junction nucleotides: 5. The V gene's germline CDR1 is PRHDT and CDR2 FYEKMQ (reference sequence). The CDR3 consists of 14 residues. In DNA, the CDR3 is TGTGCCAGCAGCTCCGGGACAGTCCCCTACGAGCAGTACTTC. Its protein product is CASSSGTVPYEQYF. The full variable domain, completed using reference TRBV13 and TRBJ2-7, is AAGVIQSPRHLIKEKRETATLKCYPIPRHDTVYWYQQGPGQDPQFLISFYEKMQSDKGSIPDRFSAQQFSDYHSELNMSSLELGDSALYFCASSSGTVPYEQYFGPGTRLTVT.

The chain is built from TRBV7-9 and TRBJ2-1, with 15 bases lining up with TRBD2. From germline, CDR1 is SEHNR and CDR2 FQNEAQ (reference sequence). This CDR3 is built from 16 residues. V gave up 4 bases and J gave up 9 bases; unmatched junction bases: 7. The CDR3 nucleotides read TGTGCCAGCAGCTCAACCGGGACTAGCGGGGGGTTTGAGCAGTTCTTC. Amino acid sequence: CASSSTGTSGGFEQFF.

CDR3 DNA sequence: TGTGCCAGCAGCGTAGCAGAGAACACTGAAGCTTTCTTT. It encodes CASSVAENTEAFF. The chain joins TRBV9 to TRBJ1-1; D not resolved. The CDR3 covers 13 residues. Per the germline V gene, CDR1 is SGDLS and CDR2 is YYNGEE. Trimming removed 0 bases at V and 1 base at J, with 4 bases between.

The chain combines TRBV7-2 with TRBJ2-5; D unclear. The CDR3 runs 14 residues. The V end lost 5 bases, the J end lost 5 bases, and 15 bases lay between the germline ends. Germline V CDR1 and CDR2: SGHTA, FQGNSA. This CDR3 reads CASSPVWAGETQYF. CDR3 coding DNA: TGTGCCAGCAGCCCAGTTTGGGCTGGGGAGACCCAGTACTTC.

CDR3 sequence: CARSQYSAGVGDTQYF. The CDR3 DNA sequence: TGTGCCAGGTCCCAATATTCGGCAGGGGTGGGAGATACGCAGTATTTT. The V and J genes are TRBV2 and TRBJ2-3; D is perhaps TRBD1 (6 bases). Trimming cost V 9 bases and J 5 bases, with 24 bases left between them. This CDR3 spans 16 amino acids. Looked up from germline, CDR1 is SNHLY and CDR2 is FYNNEI.

The chain is built from TRBV15 and TRBJ2-7; 10 bases are shared with TRBD1. This CDR3 is built from 16 residues. Unmatched junction bases numbered 5, after V lost 0 bases and J lost 3 bases. CDR1 and CDR2 from the germline V gene are LNHNV and YYDKDF (reference sequence). The chain's CDR3 is CATSRDLGQGYYEQYF. The CDR3 DNA reads TGTGCCACCAGCAGAGATTTGGGACAGGGGTACTACGAGCAGTACTTC. The entire variable domain, with the rest obtained from reference TRBV15 and TRBJ2-7, is as follows: DAMVIQNPRYQVTQFGKPVTLSCSQTLNHNVMYWYQQKSSQAPKLLFHYYDKDFNNEADTPDNFQSRRPNTSFCFLDIRSPGLGDTAMYLCATSRDLGQGYYEQYFGPGTRLTVT.

The chain employs TRBV5-4 and TRBJ1-2; 9 bases map to TRBD1. CDR3 length: 12 amino acids. J lost 8 bases, V lost 7 bases, and 6 bases had no gene match. Germline V CDR1 and CDR2: SGHNT, YYREEE (reference sequence). CDR3 nucleotides: TGTGCCAGCTTCCCGGGACAGGGAGGCTACACCTTC. Encoded protein: CASFPGQGGYTF.

V gene TRBV5-4 combines with J gene TRBJ1-1; D may be TRBD1 (6 bases). V lost 4 bases, J lost 4 bases, and 17 bases lay in between. The CDR3 is made up of 15 amino acids. The germline V gene has CDR1 SGHNT and CDR2 YYREEE (reference sequence). In DNA form, the CDR3 reads TGTGCCAGCAGCCGTGAGGGGGAAGGTCGCACTGAAGCTTTCTTT. Translated, it gives CASSREGEGRTEAFF.

V is TRBV25-1 and J is TRBJ1-2; maybe TRBD1 (5 bases). This CDR3 has 13 residues. Per germline, CDR1 MGHDK and CDR2 SYGVNS. Trimming took 5 bases from V and 3 from J, leaving 10 bases between them. The CDR3 protein is CASSPQGYYGYTF. CDR3 DNA sequence: TGTGCCAGCAGTCCCCAGGGATACTATGGCTACACCTTC.

The rearrangement links TRBV25-1 to TRBJ2-1; no firm D call. CDR1 is MGHDK, CDR2 SYGVNS, per germline. The V end was cut by 3 bases, the J end by 4 bases, with 7 bases between. This CDR3 has 13 residues. Written as DNA, the CDR3 is TGTGCCAGCAGTGAGAGCAGGTACAATGAGCAGTTCTTC. Translation: CASSESRYNEQFF.

The CDR3 DNA sequence: TGCAGCGTTGATGGGGGCAATGAGCAGTTCTTC. Translation: CSVDGGNEQFF. The rearrangement uses TRBV29-1 and TRBJ2-1, with D tentatively TRBD1 or TRBD2 (5 bases each). Germline CDR1 and CDR2: SQVTM and ANQGSEA. This CDR3 contains 11 residues. The ends were cut back, 3 bases at V and 6 bases at J, with 6 bases in the middle.

The chain is built from TRBV9 and TRBJ2-5; TRBD2 agrees at 8 bases. Unmatched junction bases numbered 10, after V lost 1 base and J lost 2 bases. Germline CDR1 reads SGDLS; CDR2 reads YYNGEE. This CDR3 is built from 17 residues. The CDR3 here is CASSVPSSGGEQETQYF. CDR3 in DNA: TGTGCCAGCAGCGTACCCTCAAGCGGGGGAGAGCAAGAGACCCAGTACTTC.

V is TRBV20-1 and J is TRBJ2-1; D might be TRBD1 (6 bases). Trimming took off 0 bases at V and 6 bases at J, with 15 bases between the two ends. The CDR3 is made up of 15 amino acids. Germline V gene lookup returns CDR1 DFQATT and CDR2 SNEGSKA (reference sequence). In DNA, the CDR3 is TGCAGTGCTAGAGATCCGGGACAAACCGGCAATGAGCAGTTCTTC. Protein sequence: CSARDPGQTGNEQFF.

The count of this clonotype is one. The genes are TRBV9 and TRBJ1-4, with a possible D match to TRBD1 (5 bases). The germline CDR1 and CDR2 sequences are SGDLS and YYNGEE. The CDR3 consists of 12 residues. V was clipped by 7 bases and J by 8 bases, with 12 bases between them. The CDR3 loop is CASAGKEEKLFF. In DNA, the CDR3 is TGTGCCAGCGCAGGGAAGGAAGAAAAACTGTTTTTT.

CDR3 in amino acids: CASTPGGDNEQFF. As DNA, the CDR3 is TGTGCCAGCACTCCTGGTGGAGACAATGAGCAGTTCTTC. This chain joins TRBV27 and TRBJ2-1; the D is unclear. This CDR3 is 13 amino acids long. Trimming shortened V by 7 bases and J by 5 bases, and 12 bases separated the two germline ends. CDR1 and CDR2 (germline): MNHEY, SMNVEV (reference sequence).

V is TRBV15 and J is TRBJ2-5; 7 nucleotides match TRBD2. The germline V gene has CDR1 LNHNV and CDR2 YYDKDF (reference sequence). The CDR3 has 13 amino acids. V was pared by 5 bases and J by 5 bases, with 5 bases of the junction left unmatched. The CDR3 sequence is CATSPGREETQYF. CDR3 in DNA: TGTGCCACCAGCCCAGGGAGGGAGGAGACCCAGTACTTC.

DNA of the CDR3: TGCAGTGCTAGAGCGGAGGGGGCCCCAGATTCGGCCCAGTACTTC. This codes for CSARAEGAPDSAQYF. The chain links TRBV20-1 to TRBJ2-5; D is perhaps TRBD1 (7 bases). Trimming removed 1 base at V and 9 bases at J, with 21 bases between. The CDR3 loop spans 15 amino acids. Germline CDR1 DFQATT, CDR2 SNEGSKA (reference sequence).

The gene calls are TRBV7-8 and TRBJ1-4, with D unresolved. V lost 5 bases and J 5 bases, leaving 9 bases between the germline ends. This CDR3 comprises 13 residues. Germline CDR1 reads SGHVS; CDR2 reads FQNEAQ. CDR3 nucleotides: TGTGCCAGCAGCCCTCTTTGGAATGAAAAACTGTTTTTT. This encodes CASSPLWNEKLFF.

Turning to this clonotype: A read error may account for a junction end that differs from germline. The chain combines TRBV20-1 with TRBJ1-6; D is undetermined. Germline CDR1 is DFQATT and CDR2 is SNEGSKA (reference sequence). The CDR3 contains 15 residues. In DNA form, the CDR3 reads TGCAGTGCTAGAGACCGAGACCGGGGTAATTTACCCCTCCACTTT. It encodes CSARDRDRGNLPLHF.

The V gene is TRBV10-3, the J gene TRBJ2-3, with 10 bases lining up with TRBD2. V was clipped by 6 bases and J by 1 base; unmatched bases: 7. The CDR3 length is 16 residues. Germline CDR1 is ENHRY and CDR2 is SYGVKD. The CDR3 nucleotides are TGTGCCATCAGGGCTAGCGGGGGCCTTGGCACAGATACGCAGTATTTT. It is translated as CAIRASGGLGTDTQYF.

The CDR3 region is CASSYGTGIEQYF. The CDR3 nucleotides are TGTGCCAGCAGTTACGGGACAGGGATAGAGCAGTACTTC. This chain links TRBV6-5 with TRBJ2-7, with 9 positions matching TRBD1. The germline V gene encodes CDR1 MNHEY and CDR2 SVGAGI. V was pared by 2 bases and J by 7 bases, with 3 bases of the junction left unmatched. This CDR3 contains 13 residues.

V is TRBV14 and J is TRBJ2-3; D could derive from TRBD1 or TRBD2 (5 bases each). Germline V lookup: CDR1 SGHDN, CDR2 FVKESK. CDR3 size: 19 residues. The V end was cut by 0 bases, the J end by 0 bases, with 19 bases between. This chain's CDR3 is CASSQDGGQGYPSTDTQYF. Written as DNA, the CDR3 is TGTGCCAGCAGCCAAGATGGAGGTCAGGGCTACCCTAGCACAGATACGCAGTATTTT.

The chain carries TRBV12-3 or TRBV12-4 and TRBJ1-1; the D gene is possibly TRBD1 (5 bases). V shed 6 bases and J shed 3 bases, with 14 bases lying between them. The CDR3 totals 14 residues. The CDR3 nucleotides are TGTGCCAGCAGACTAGTACAGGATTACACTGAAGCTTTCTTT. Translating it yields CASRLVQDYTEAFF.

The chain employs TRBV6-2 or TRBV6-3 and TRBJ1-5, with 8 nucleotides matching TRBD1. The V segment lost 11 bases and the J segment 3 bases; nucleotides outside the gene matches: 6. From germline, CDR1 is MNHEY and CDR2 SVGEGT. The CDR3 is 13 residues long. The CDR3 reads CAVRQGFNQPQHF. CDR3 bases: TGTGCCGTAAGACAGGGGTTCAATCAGCCCCAGCATTTT.

The CDR3 spells CASRYTQGDEQYF. CDR3 nucleotides: TGCGCCAGCAGGTATACCCAGGGGGACGAGCAGTACTTC. The rearrangement uses TRBV10-2 and TRBJ2-7, with TRBD1 identical over 7 bases. Germline V gene lookup returns CDR1 WSHSY and CDR2 SAAADI. Losses at the gene ends were 6 bases for V and 5 bases for J; bases not matched to a gene: 7. CDR3 length: 13 amino acids.